This is a list of T cell receptor beta chains from one sample in a study of blood T cell repertoires in COVID-19. Libraries were prepared by immunoSEQ multiplex PCR; TCRdb keeps only in-frame clonotypes and omits some of them. The sample consists of around 270,000 clones, roughly 80% of them appearing once. Source material: peripheral blood. The receptors stem from a man aged 55 to 70 with acute or convalescent COVID-19. Both conserved end residues are part of each CDR3. D genes are given only for firm matches. Size is stated for part of the rows, as once, few or many counts, or as a class when the clone is expanded.

clone_size j_call d_call v_call cdr3_aa cdr3_nt
NA TRBJ1-5 NA TRBV7-2 CASSLDSSQPQHF TGTGCCAGCAGCTTAGACAGCAGTCAGCCCCAGCATTTT
NA TRBJ2-2 NA TRBV18 CASSPWTVGTGELFF TGTGCCAGCTCACCCTGGACAGTGGGAACCGGGGAGCTGTTTTTT
NA TRBJ2-2 TRBD1 TRBV6-5 CASSTTWTGPGELFF TGTGCCAGCAGTACCACTTGGACAGGGCCCGGGGAGCTGTTTTTT
once TRBJ2-3 NA TRBV11-2 CASRNRATDTQYF TGTGCCAGCAGAAACAGGGCGACAGATACGCAGTATTTT
NA TRBJ2-2 TRBD2 TRBV18 CASSPVSGRATGELFF TGTGCCAGCTCACCAGTGAGCGGGAGGGCCACCGGGGAGCTGTTTTTT
once TRBJ1-6 NA TRBV5-4 CASSLGQFNSPLHF TGTGCCAGCAGCTTGGGCCAGTTCAATTCACCCCTCCACTTT
NA TRBJ2-7 TRBD1 TRBV6-5 CASTSAVDRGYEQYF TGTGCCAGCACCTCCGCGGTGGACAGGGGTTACGAGCAGTACTTC
few TRBJ1-2 TRBD1 TRBV28 CASSLGTGVTRGYTF TGTGCCAGCAGTTTAGGGACAGGGGTGACCCGAGGCTACACCTTC
NA TRBJ2-3 NA TRBV6-5 CASRARGSTDTQYF TGTGCCAGCCGCGCCCGGGGGAGCACGGATACGCAGTATTTT
NA TRBJ2-3 TRBD2 TRBV9 CASSVVGRETDTQYF TGTGCCAGCAGCGTAGTGGGGCGGGAGACAGATACGCAGTATTTT
NA TRBJ2-7 NA TRBV5-5 CASSLRNSGYEQYF TGTGCCAGCAGCCTACGGAATTCAGGCTACGAGCAGTACTTC
NA TRBJ2-1 NA TRBV19 CASSPPTGTWEQFF TGTGCCAGTAGCCCCCCAACAGGTACATGGGAGCAGTTCTTC
NA TRBJ2-7 NA TRBV18 CASSPLGSEQYF TGTGCCAGCTCACCACTCGGGAGCGAGCAGTACTTC
NA TRBJ2-7 NA TRBV11-2 CASSLYSGDYEQYF TGTGCCAGCAGCCTTTACTCCGGGGACTACGAGCAGTACTTC
NA TRBJ2-5 TRBD2 TRBV7-2 CASSSGLARETQYF TGTGCCAGCAGTTCGGGACTAGCGCGAGAGACCCAGTACTTC
few TRBJ1-1 NA TRBV4-1 CASSQGRRGTMNTEAFF TGCGCCAGCAGCCAAGGTCGCAGGGGAACAATGAACACTGAAGCTTTCTTT
NA TRBJ1-2 TRBD1 TRBV28 CASSFQQGGADRYTF TGTGCCAGCAGTTTTCAACAGGGGGGTGCCGATCGCTACACCTTC
NA TRBJ2-5 NA TRBV3-1/TRBV3-2 CASSQLGQSQETQYF TGTGCCAGCAGCCAACTAGGCCAGTCCCAAGAGACCCAGTACTTC
NA TRBJ1-2 NA TRBV19 CASNPTRRRGTSGYTF TGTGCCAGTAATCCGACACGGCGCCGGGGGACGAGTGGCTACACCTTC
NA TRBJ2-1 TRBD2 TRBV6-6 CASSYGSSGGDEQFF TGTGCCAGCAGTTACGGATCTAGCGGGGGCGATGAGCAGTTCTTC
many TRBJ2-2 TRBD2 TRBV27 CASSLLGLAGGNTGELFF TGTGCCAGCAGTTTATTAGGACTAGCGGGGGGCAACACCGGGGAGCTGTTTTTT
NA TRBJ1-5 NA TRBV21-1 CASSKTSRVGSSNQPQHF TGTGCCAGCAGCAAAACTAGCAGGGTGGGAAGCAGCAATCAGCCCCAGCATTTT
NA TRBJ1-2 TRBD1 TRBV5-6 CASSRDRGIGYTF TGTGCCAGCAGTCGGGACAGGGGCATCGGCTACACCTTC
NA TRBJ2-1 TRBD2 TRBV6-5 CASSYPGLAGRNEQFF TGTGCCAGCAGTTACCCGGGACTAGCGGGACGTAATGAGCAGTTCTTC
NA TRBJ2-3 NA TRBV5-1 CASSLSLSTDTQYF TGCGCCAGCAGCTTGTCCCTTAGCACAGATACGCAGTATTTT
NA TRBJ2-3 TRBD2 TRBV7-9 CASSLGLGTIKTDTQYF TGTGCCAGCAGCTTAGGTCTCGGGACTATTAAGACAGATACGCAGTATTTT
NA TRBJ2-7 NA TRBV5-8 CASSLEVALVGGSYEQYF TGTGCCAGCAGCTTGGAAGTCGCCCTAGTAGGAGGTAGCTACGAGCAGTACTTC
NA TRBJ2-3 TRBD1 TRBV7-9 CASSLRTGGTDTQYF TGTGCCAGCAGCTTAAGGACAGGCGGCACAGATACGCAGTATTTT
NA TRBJ2-5 NA TRBV15 CATRQFGGQETQYF TGTGCCACCCGGCAGTTCGGGGGTCAAGAGACCCAGTACTTC
NA TRBJ2-6 NA TRBV5-1 CASSPDSSGANVLTF TGCGCCAGCAGCCCAGACAGCTCTGGGGCCAACGTCCTGACTTTC
few TRBJ1-1 NA TRBV29-1 CSVLDRINTEAFF TGCAGCGTCCTTGACAGAATTAACACTGAAGCTTTCTTT
NA TRBJ1-3 NA TRBV5-1 CASSLDKQTGNTIYF TGCGCCAGCAGCTTGGATAAACAAACTGGAAACACCATATATTTT
NA TRBJ2-7 TRBD1 TRBV2 CASSGRDRHSYEQYF TGTGCCAGCAGTGGTAGGGACAGGCACTCCTACGAGCAGTACTTC
once TRBJ2-7 TRBD2 TRBV11-2 CASSPRREGEQYF TGTGCCAGCAGCCCAAGGCGGGAGGGCGAGCAGTACTTC
NA TRBJ2-1 TRBD1 TRBV9 CASSPGTGQLYNEQFF TGTGCCAGCAGCCCGGGGACGGGACAGCTTTACAATGAGCAGTTCTTC
NA TRBJ1-6 TRBD1 TRBV7-2 CASSLVDRLNSPLHF TGTGCCAGCAGCTTAGTGGACAGGCTTAATTCACCCCTCCACTTT
NA TRBJ2-5 NA TRBV7-9 CASSLGSRQETQYF TGTGCCAGCAGCTTAGGGAGTAGGCAAGAGACCCAGTACTTC
NA TRBJ1-3 NA TRBV19 CASSAQGFAGNTIYF TGTGCCAGTAGTGCACAGGGTTTCGCTGGAAACACCATATATTTT
NA TRBJ2-7 TRBD2 TRBV5-1 CASSSQLAAARYEQYF TGCGCCAGCAGCTCCCAACTAGCGGCGGCGCGGTACGAGCAGTACTTC
NA TRBJ2-5 TRBD1 TRBV7-8 CASSLGQGGKETQYF TGTGCCAGCAGCTTGGGACAGGGGGGAAAGGAGACCCAGTACTTC
NA TRBJ1-4 NA TRBV25-1 CASSESGGANEKLFF TGTGCCAGCAGTGAGAGCGGGGGCGCTAATGAAAAACTGTTTTTT
NA TRBJ1-1 NA TRBV4-1 CASSLGLVRGGRNTEAFF TGCGCCAGCAGCCTTGGTTTGGTGAGGGGGGGCAGGAACACTGAAGCTTTCTTT
NA TRBJ2-1 TRBD1 TRBV28 CASSHTDRGTFF TGTGCCAGCAGTCACACGGACAGGGGAACGTTCTTC
NA TRBJ2-5 TRBD2 TRBV2 CASSAGTSGGWGETQYF TGTGCCAGCAGTGCCGGGACTAGCGGGGGGTGGGGAGAGACCCAGTACTTC